This TCR beta chain was obtained from a study of blood T cell repertoires in COVID-19. Assay used: immunoSEQ multiplex PCR; TCRdb lists only in-frame clones, some missing. The sample lists more than 350,000 clones, roughly 88% seen once, with 1.4% to 1.5% in the top ten. The material sequenced was PBMCs or T cells enriched from blood (not recorded which). This TCR derives from a woman between 18 and 29 years old who had been exposed to COVID-19.

CDR3: CASSQTSQSEQFF. In nucleotides, the CDR3 is TGTGCCAGCAGTCAGACTAGCCAAAGTGAGCAGTTCTTC. This chain connects TRBV6-2 or TRBV6-3 to TRBJ2-1, with TRBD2 identical over 7 bases. The CDR3 loop spans 13 amino acids. J gave up 9 bases and V 5 bases, and 7 bases lay outside the gene matches. Germline V gene sequence: CDR1 MNHEY, CDR2 SVGEGT.